Each of the 5 T cell receptor beta chains below was sequenced from the same sample in a study of blood T cell repertoires in COVID-19. Sequencing was performed with immunoSEQ multiplex PCR; in TCRdb, only in-frame clones are kept and a portion is missing. The sample has 25,000 or so clones; 83% are singletons. What was sequenced was peripheral blood. The receptor set was obtained from a man in his 70s with active COVID-19.

The chain recombines TRBV7-2 with TRBJ1-4; 9 bases map to TRBD1. Germline V gene data show CDR1 as SGHTA and CDR2 as FQGNSA. V lost 4 bases to trimming and J lost 6 bases; unmatched junction nucleotides: 0. CDR3 length: 13 amino acids. The CDR3 sequence: CASSWDRDEKLFF. CDR3 coding DNA: TGTGCCAGCAGCTGGGACAGGGATGAAAAACTGTTTTTT.

The chain combines TRBV9 with TRBJ1-5; TRBD1 aligns across 9 bases. V shed 0 bases, J shed 9 bases, and the junction held 4 bases outside the gene matches. CDR3 length: 14 residues. Germline CDR1 is SGDLS and CDR2 is YYNGEE. The CDR3 protein is CASSVEGQGVPQHF. Here the CDR3 DNA reads TGTGCCAGCAGCGTAGAGGGACAGGGTGTGCCCCAGCATTTT.

This chain joins TRBV5-1 and TRBJ1-4; 7 nucleotides agree with TRBD1. V shed 0 bases, J shed 5 bases, and the junction held 7 bases outside the gene matches. The CDR3 is 16 residues long. CDR1 and CDR2 (germline): SGHRS, YFSETQ. CDR3 loop: CASSLGSVRGNEKLFF. The CDR3 nucleotides are TGCGCCAGCAGCTTGGGGTCGGTCAGGGGGAATGAAAAACTGTTTTTT.

The chain carries TRBV7-2 and TRBJ2-7, with D tentatively TRBD2 (6 bases). This CDR3 comprises 14 residues. Germline V gives CDR1 SGHTA, CDR2 FQGNSA. V was clipped by 6 bases and J by 0 bases, with 12 bases between them. The chain's CDR3 is CASSLGLSSYEQYF. For the CDR3, the DNA is TGTGCCAGCAGTCTGGGACTTAGCTCCTACGAGCAGTACTTC.

The chain joins TRBV2 to TRBJ1-5; no clear D. V lost 3 bases, J lost 5 bases, and 8 bases lay in between. Germline CDR1 and CDR2: SNHLY and FYNNEI. This CDR3 spans 13 amino acids. The CDR3 DNA is TGTGCCAGCAGTGATTCAGGTTATCAGCCCCAGCATTTT. It codes for CASSDSGYQPQHF.